The 22 T cell receptor beta chains presented below share a single source sample, sequenced in a study of blood T cell repertoires in COVID-19. Assay: immunoSEQ multiplex PCR; the TCRdb copy retains only in-frame clones and omits some. The sample has about 180,000 clones, roughly 86% seen once. The specimen sequenced was peripheral blood. These TCRs come from a woman between 25 and 40 years old with active or convalescent COVID-19.

The genes are TRBV15 and TRBJ1-4, with TRBD1 as a possible D gene (6 bases). Germline CDR1 and CDR2: LNHNV and YYDKDF (reference sequence). CDR3 length: 14 amino acids. V was cut by 2 bases and J by 4 bases, with 8 bases left in between. The CDR3: CATSRRDINEKLFF. Here the CDR3 DNA reads TGTGCCACCAGCAGAAGGGACATTAATGAAAAACTGTTTTTT.

The sample holds one count of this clone. The CDR3 sequence: CASSLGVRAYEQYF. The CDR3 nucleotides are TGTGCCAGCAGTTTAGGGGTCAGGGCCTACGAGCAGTACTTC. The rearrangement joins TRBV28 to TRBJ2-7; D is perhaps TRBD1 (5 bases). Germline V gene sequence: CDR1 MDHEN, CDR2 SYDVKM. The CDR3 consists of 14 residues. Trimming left V 2 bases short and J 2 bases short, with 10 bases between.

The chain carries TRBV28 and TRBJ1-5, with 7 bases identical to TRBD1. The CDR3 contains 15 residues. V shed 3 bases and J 7 bases; nucleotides not matched to a gene: 9. Germline lookup yields CDR1 MDHEN and CDR2 SYDVKM. The CDR3, as DNA: TGTGCCAGCAGTTTGTTAAACAGGGGACTGCAGCCCCAGCATTTT. This translates into CASSLLNRGLQPQHF.

This clone was counted a few times. This chain links TRBV3-1 (or the pseudogene TRBV3-2) with TRBJ1-5, with D possibly TRBD1 on 5 matching bases. Germline lookup yields CDR1 LGHDT and CDR2 YNNKEL (reference sequence). Trimming removed 0 bases at V and 2 bases at J, with 14 bases between. The CDR3 has 17 residues. DNA of the CDR3: TGTGCCAGCAGCCAAGATACCCGCCTAGGGGGCAATCAGCCCCAGCATTTT. Translated, it gives CASSQDTRLGGNQPQHF.

The CDR3 protein is CASKQGQETQYF. In DNA, the CDR3 is TGTGCCAGCAAACAGGGTCAAGAGACCCAGTACTTC. The chain has TRBV6-5 and TRBJ2-5; possibly TRBD1 for D (6 bases). CDR1 is MNHEY, CDR2 SVGAGI, per germline. This CDR3 contains 12 residues. Trimming took 7 bases from V and 2 from J, leaving 8 bases between them.

This chain joins TRBV6-5 and TRBJ1-2, with D perhaps matching TRBD1 (5 bases). In germline, CDR1 is MNHEY, CDR2 SVGAGI. This CDR3 is built from 15 residues. V was cut by 4 bases and J by 5 bases, with 17 bases left in between. The DNA of the CDR3 is TGTGCCAGCAGTTCCGGGACTGACTCTTGGTATGGCTACACCTTC. Protein sequence: CASSSGTDSWYGYTF.

In this sample, this clone turned up a few times. V and J are TRBV15 and TRBJ1-2, with D tentatively TRBD1 (5 bases). Germline V lookup: CDR1 LNHNV, CDR2 YYDKDF (reference sequence). This CDR3 region has 14 residues. Trimming took 1 base from V and 3 from J, leaving 9 bases between them. CDR3 in amino acids: CATSRGGGDYGYTF. CDR3 DNA sequence: TGTGCCACCAGCAGAGGGGGGGGAGACTATGGCTACACCTTC.

This chain uses TRBV29-1 with TRBJ2-7; the match to TRBD1 covers 7 bases. V gave up 4 bases and J gave up 5 bases; unmatched junction bases: 11. The CDR3 extends over 14 amino acids. CDR1 is SQVTM, CDR2 ANQGSEA, per germline. CDR3 sequence: CSVGVTGYSNEQYF. CDR3 nucleotide sequence: TGCAGCGTTGGAGTGACAGGGTATAGCAACGAGCAGTACTTC.

The chain combines TRBV19 with TRBJ1-5; D may be TRBD1 (5 bases). This CDR3 contains 12 residues. CDR1 is LNHDA and CDR2 is SQIVND in the germline V gene (reference sequence). V lost 6 bases and J 2 bases, leaving 5 bases between the germline ends. The CDR3 protein is CASRTGNQPQHF. CDR3 sequence (DNA): TGTGCCAGTAGGACAGGCAATCAGCCCCAGCATTTT.

The chain recombines TRBV4-1 with TRBJ1-5; D is ambiguous. Germline-derived CDR1 and CDR2 are MGHRA and YSYEKL. This CDR3 contains 15 residues. V lost 0 bases and J lost 4, with 10 bases in between. Here the CDR3 reads CASSQESQNNQPQHF. CDR3 nucleotide sequence: TGCGCCAGCAGCCAAGAATCACAGAATAATCAGCCCCAGCATTTT.

V usage is TRBV11-2 and J usage is TRBJ2-1, with D possibly being TRBD1 (5 bases). V was pared by 3 bases and J by 1 base, with 13 bases between. Germline CDR1 reads SGHAT; CDR2 reads FQNNGV. The CDR3 totals 16 residues. In DNA, the CDR3 is TGTGCCAGCAGCTTCCTTAGTACAGGATCCTACAATGAGCAGTTCTTC. Its protein product is CASSFLSTGSYNEQFF.

This chain uses TRBV5-4 with TRBJ1-6; a weak D match, TRBD1 (6 bases). Trimming took off 5 bases at V and 7 bases at J, with 10 bases between the two ends. This CDR3 is built from 13 residues. CDR1 and CDR2 from the germline V gene are SGHNT and YYREEE (reference sequence). The CDR3 nucleotides are TGTGCCAGCAGAAGCGGGGGCAATTCACCCCTCCACTTT. Protein product: CASRSGGNSPLHF. Using reference TRBV5-4 and TRBJ1-6 for the parts outside the CDR3, the full variable domain is ETGVTQSPTHLIKTRGQQVTLRCSSQSGHNTVSWYQQALGQGPQFIFQYYREEENGRGNFPPRFSGLQFPNYSSELNVNALELDDSALYLCASRSGGNSPLHFGNGTRLTVT.

V gene TRBV4-1 combines with J gene TRBJ2-1; a weak D match, TRBD2 (6 bases). V was cut by 3 bases and J by 2 bases, with 14 bases left in between. In germline, CDR1 is MGHRA, CDR2 YSYEKL. The CDR3 is 16 residues long. The CDR3 region is CASSHPGTSTYNEQFF. The CDR3 coding sequence is TGCGCCAGCAGCCACCCCGGGACTTCTACCTACAATGAGCAGTTCTTC.

The chain recombines TRBV28 with TRBJ1-1; a possible D gene is TRBD1 (6 bases). V lost 6 bases and J 4 bases, leaving 12 bases between the germline ends. This CDR3 is built from 13 residues. Germline V gene data show CDR1 as MDHEN and CDR2 as SYDVKM. The CDR3 bases are TGTGCCAGCAGGGGGGCGGGGGGCACTGAAGCTTTCTTT. This sequence encodes CASRGAGGTEAFF. The full variable domain, in which reference TRBV28 and TRBJ1-1 provide the parts outside the CDR3, is DVKVTQSSRYLVKRTGEKVFLECVQDMDHENMFWYRQDPGLGLRLIYFSYDVKMKEKGDIPEGYSVSREKKERFSLILESASTNQTSMYLCASRGAGGTEAFFGQGTRLTVV.

This chain uses TRBV7-2 with TRBJ1-3; D not resolved. Trimming left V 1 base short and J 4 bases short, with 8 bases between. This CDR3 comprises 14 residues. Germline V gene data show CDR1 as SGHTA and CDR2 as FQGNSA. The CDR3 spells CASSLVQVGNTIYF. CDR3 in DNA: TGTGCCAGCAGCTTAGTTCAGGTGGGAAACACCATATATTTT.

This rearrangement joins TRBV24-1 to TRBJ2-3, with TRBD1 matching over 9 bases. V shed 7 bases and J 1 base; nucleotides not matched to a gene: 5. CDR3 length equals 15 residues. Germline-derived CDR1 and CDR2 are KGHDR and SFDVKD. As DNA, the CDR3 is TGTGCCACCAGCGGGACAGGGTCCGGCACAGATACGCAGTATTTT. Translating gives CATSGTGSGTDTQYF.

The chain links TRBV6-4 to TRBJ1-1, with a tentative D call TRBD1 (6 bases). Trimming removed 10 bases from V and 0 bases from J, with 18 bases in between. The CDR3 is 15 residues long. CDR1 and CDR2 from the germline V gene are MRHNA and SNTAGT. The CDR3, as DNA: TGTGCCACCCTTGCAGGGGACAATATGAACACTGAAGCTTTCTTT. It yields the protein CATLAGDNMNTEAFF.

A single count supports this clone. CDR3 in amino acids: CASSRGGALTQYF. CDR3 sequence (DNA): TGTGCCAGCAGTCGAGGGGGGGCCCTAACCCAGTACTTC. The chain is built from TRBV12-3 or TRBV12-4 and TRBJ2-5, with D tentatively TRBD2 (7 bases). V dropped 5 bases and J dropped 8 bases, with 15 bases sitting between them. CDR3 length: 13 residues.

This clone has just one count. The rearrangement uses TRBV28 and TRBJ2-7; 9 nucleotides line up with TRBD1. The CDR3 length is 14 residues. The germline CDR1 and CDR2 sequences are MDHEN and SYDVKM. The V and J ends lost 3 bases and 6 bases, in that order; junction bases with no gene match: 6. The CDR3 here is CASSFAQGAREQYF. CDR3 sequence (DNA): TGTGCCAGCAGTTTTGCACAGGGGGCTCGCGAGCAGTACTTC.

The rearrangement uses TRBV19 and TRBJ1-4; 8 bases agree with TRBD1. The CDR3 runs to 13 residues. CDR1 LNHDA and CDR2 SQIVND come from the germline V gene (reference sequence). Unmatched junction bases numbered 7, after V lost 4 bases and J lost 12 bases. In DNA, the CDR3 is TGTGCCAGTAGTACCGGACAGGGTTTGGAACTGTTTTTT. This encodes CASSTGQGLELFF.

The J gene is TRBJ2-7, the V gene TRBV5-1; D possibly corresponds to TRBD2 (6 bases). The CDR3 covers 13 residues. Germline V lookup: CDR1 SGHRS, CDR2 YFSETQ. The V end was cut by 0 bases, the J end by 6 bases, with 10 bases between. The chain's CDR3 is CASSLASGVEQYF. CDR3 in DNA: TGCGCCAGCAGCTTGGCCTCGGGGGTCGAGCAGTACTTC.

V is TRBV7-6 and J is TRBJ2-1; 9 bases map to TRBD2. V lost 5 bases to trimming and J lost 1 base; unmatched junction nucleotides: 6. The CDR3 sequence is 16 residues long. Germline CDR1 and CDR2: SGHVS and FNYEAQ. CDR3 residues: CASSNGLALSYNEQFF. The CDR3 DNA reads TGTGCCAGCAGCAACGGACTAGCGCTATCCTACAATGAGCAGTTCTTC.